A single sample is the source of the 12 T cell receptor beta chains below, sequenced in a study of post-analysis software for immune sequencing data. Study conclusions and caveats: There were five or six TRBV segments more frequent in patients than controls, and TRBV5-6, TRBV5-1 and TRBV20-1 were among them.

These receptors' antigens are unknown. cDNA libraries of TCR beta carried unique molecular identifiers. TCRdb analysed the PCR reads with MiXCR anew, one entry per CDR3 protein. The sample records under 650,000 distinct CDR3 sequences, 40% to 50% being singletons. Sequences were obtained from blood. These receptors all come from a girl between 5 and 17 years old with multiple sclerosis.

The sample holds a few counts of this clonotype. The J gene is TRBJ1-1, the V gene TRBV12-3 or TRBV12-4; TRBD1 matches 7 bases. V trimming: 8 bases; J trimming: 3 bases; junction bases outside the gene matches: 3. This CDR3 has 12 amino acids. CDR3 in DNA: TGTGCCAGCTACAGGGGTTACACTGAAGCTTTCTTT. Protein sequence: CASYRGYTEAFF.

The chain employs TRBV7-2 and TRBJ1-2; D is uncertain. Looked up from germline, CDR1 is SGHTA and CDR2 is FQGNSA. Trimming took off 2 bases at V and 4 bases at J, with 14 bases between the two ends. CDR3 length: 15 amino acids. CDR3 coding DNA: TGTGCCAGCAGCTTACATTCGGCGGCGGCCTATGGCTACACCTTC. This translates into CASSLHSAAAYGYTF.

The rearrangement links TRBV9 to TRBJ2-7; TRBD2 matches at 10 bases. The CDR3 has 15 amino acids. Germline V gene sequence: CDR1 SGDLS, CDR2 YYNGEE. Losses at the gene ends were 3 bases for V and 4 bases for J; bases not matched to a gene: 7. The CDR3 DNA reads TGTGCCAGCAGCGGTTCTAGCGGGGGAAGGTACGAGCAGTACTTC. This sequence encodes CASSGSSGGRYEQYF.

A note on this clonotype: The junction shows a germline mismatch at one end, possibly a read error. The gene calls are TRBV2 and TRBJ2-5; D remains unclear. The CDR3 sequence is 13 residues long. Germline CDR1 reads SNHLY; CDR2 reads FYNNEI. CDR3 nucleotides: TGTGCCAGCAGAGAAGACTACCAAGAGACCCAGTACTTC. Translated: CASREDYQETQYF.

The rearrangement links TRBV5-4 to TRBJ2-6, with 9 bases that match TRBD2. V dropped 6 bases and J dropped 0; count of bases not matched to a gene: 10. The germline V gene has CDR1 SGHNT and CDR2 YYREEE (reference sequence). This CDR3 comprises 18 residues. The CDR3 DNA reads TGTGCCAGCATCAACTTACTAGCGGGTCGCTCTGGGGCCAACGTCCTGACTTTC. Amino acids: CASINLLAGRSGANVLTF. The variable domain in full, with the rest retrieved from reference TRBV5-4 and TRBJ2-6, is ETGVTQSPTHLIKTRGQQVTLRCSSQSGHNTVSWYQQALGQGPQFIFQYYREEENGRGNFPPRFSGLQFPNYSSELNVNALELDDSALYLCASINLLAGRSGANVLTFGAGSRLTVL.

This sequence joins TRBV5-4 and TRBJ1-1, with 8 bases fitting TRBD1. Per the germline V gene, CDR1 is SGHNT and CDR2 is YYREEE (reference sequence). The CDR3 is 14 residues long. The trim removed 2 bases at V and 4 bases at J, leaving 4 bases unmatched. In DNA form, the CDR3 reads TGTGCCAGCAGCTTAGTACAGGGGGGCACTGAAGCTTTCTTT. Translating gives CASSLVQGGTEAFF.

J is TRBJ1-1 and V is TRBV25-1, with no clear D. The CDR3 has 14 amino acids. Trimming took 0 bases from V and 2 from J, leaving 7 bases between them. The germline CDR1 and CDR2 sequences are MGHDK and SYGVNS. The CDR3 here is CASSEYSPNTEAFF. In DNA, the CDR3 is TGTGCCAGCAGTGAATATTCACCCAACACTGAAGCTTTCTTT.

The chain links TRBV4-1 to TRBJ2-7, with 10 nucleotides matching TRBD1. The germline CDR1 and CDR2 sequences are MGHRA and YSYEKL. The CDR3 loop spans 14 amino acids. V shed 4 bases, J shed 4 bases, and the junction held 4 bases outside the gene matches. In DNA, the CDR3 is TGCGCCAGCAGCCGACCGGGACAGGGGTACGAGCAGTACTTC. It codes for CASSRPGQGYEQYF.

A remark on this clonotype: One junction end disagrees with the germline gene, perhaps due to a read error. This chain links TRBV24-1 with TRBJ2-3; no clear D gene. CDR1 is KGHDR, CDR2 SFDVKD, per germline. The CDR3 is made up of 15 amino acids. The CDR3 DNA is TGTGCCACCAGTGATCCGGCAGAGCACACAGATATGCAGTATTTT. It is translated as CATSDPAEHTDMQYF.

This clonotype was picked up a small number of times. The chain uses TRBV7-3 and TRBJ2-7; D is ambiguous. The DNA end favors TRBJ2-5, so the J call may be wrong. The CDR3 spans 13 residues. Germline values: CDR1 SGHTA, CDR2 FQGTGA. The CDR3 DNA is TGTGCCAGCAGCTTCGATCTAGGGGAGACCCAGTACTTC. It codes for CASSFDLGETQYF.

The genes are TRBV2 and TRBJ2-1, with a weak D call TRBD1 (5 bases). The germline V gene has CDR1 SNHLY and CDR2 FYNNEI. The V gene lost 4 bases and the J gene lost 7 bases, with 8 bases spanning the gap. This CDR3 is 12 amino acids long. In DNA form, the CDR3 reads TGTGCCAGCAGTGGACAGAGGAATGAGCAGTTCTTC. Residues: CASSGQRNEQFF.

V gene TRBV5-1 combines with J gene TRBJ2-1, with 11 nucleotides matching TRBD2. The CDR3 covers 19 residues. V dropped 4 bases and J dropped 0; count of bases not matched to a gene: 12. Germline V gene data show CDR1 as SGHRS and CDR2 as YFSETQ. The CDR3 here is CASSKTSGGFESSYNEQFF. CDR3 in DNA: TGCGCCAGCAGCAAAACTAGCGGGGGCTTCGAAAGCTCCTACAATGAGCAGTTCTTC.